This T cell receptor (beta chain) was sequenced in a study of monozygotic twins with inflammatory bowel disease (dated by TCRdb to the late 2010s). About the study as a whole: In total, around 30 monozygotic twin pairs made up the full study: 19 Danish pairs, all IBD-discordant, plus nine German pairs, of which four were IBD-concordant and five were IBD-discordant. Within discordant pairs, disease-associated traits were sought mainly by comparing IBD patients with their genetically identical healthy co-twins. Each individual had, on average, about 151 000 unique TCRalpha sequences and 181 000 unique TCRbeta sequences available for analysis.

Points the paper makes about the study in general: Distinction between different T cell subtypes could not be achieved in the analysis. IBD patients shared fewer clonotypes with other individuals than healthy twins did, most markedly in patients showing signs of disease activity. Background noise and inter-individual variability may have been introduced into the repertoires by the differing immunosuppressive treatments among patients. Repertoire similarity did not differ between concordant and discordant twins, possibly due to limited statistical power. Measured by the inverse Simpson index, TCRbeta repertoire diversity was lower in IBD patients than in their healthy co-twins. No single strong signal or clonotype linked to IBD turned up in the results, so the idea that one exists was not supported.

Turning to this clonotype: Its antigen target is currently unknown.

From each donor, a 2.5 ml peripheral blood sample was drawn into PAXgene tubes and stored at -80 degrees C. Without any T cell sorting, total RNA was extracted from whole blood using the PAXgene blood miRNA kit on an automated QIAcube. Deep TCRalpha and TCRbeta repertoire profiling with unique molecular barcoding was performed on peripheral blood of monozygotic twin pairs concordant or discordant for inflammatory bowel disease. Smoking habits were recorded for all twin pairs, with individuals classified as current, former or never smokers. Library preparation used 5' RACE. Preparation of each TCR library used approximately 3,500 ng of total RNA. For each sample, cDNA was synthesized in eight separate reactions using SMARTScribe reverse transcriptase. During cDNA synthesis, unique molecular identifiers containing a 6-nucleotide sample barcode were introduced by template switching. TCRalpha and TCRbeta cDNA was amplified in two nested PCRs of approximately 16 and 10 cycles, and bead purification was carried out after each PCR. Before amplification, cDNA was treated with uracil DNA-glycosylase and purified using the QIAquick PCR purification kit. The second PCR was the step at which Illumina TruSeq-compatible adapters and sample-specific barcodes were added. Library quality and concentration were checked on TapeStation and Qubit, and libraries were pooled at roughly 5.1 ng each. The pooled libraries were sequenced with 2 x 100 bp reads and custom sequencing primers on an Illumina HiSeq2500 single-index Rapid Run. As for how the authors treated the data: UMI-based consensus assembly with MiGEC version 1.2.6 was used to correct PCR and sequencing errors. MiXCR version 2.1.1 handled V(D)J alignment, clonotype assembly and CDR3 extraction. To normalise gene usage, clonotype sharing and MAIT/NKT TCR abundance, the top 1000, 10 000 and 20 000 clonotypes in each sample were analysed. After downsampling to 27 000 UMIs, diversity was calculated as the inverse Simpson index using the vegan R package. Paired Mann-Whitney U tests on discordant twin pairs were used, with Benjamini-Hochberg multiple-testing correction. Based on TCRdb reprocessing of the reads, there is one entry per CDR3 protein sequence, and DNA is missing. Here the V and J calls rest on TCRdb's processing, not on the authors' analysis. The sample table includes 300,000 to 400,000 distinct CDR3 sequences. 2.6% of the sample is held by the ten biggest clonotypes.

From the cysteine through the phenylalanine, the CDR3 covers 15 amino acids. Only the protein is on record. For CDR1 and CDR2, the germline V gene lists SGHRS and YFSETQ. Sequences were obtained from blood. The clonotype originates from a human donor with ulcerative colitis or Crohn's disease, or a healthy co-twin of an affected twin (not recorded which). The rearranged chain carries TRBV5-1 and TRBJ2-5; TCRdb reports TRBD2, a call that lacks DNA to check it against. CDR3 region: CASSLFGDPRETQYF.